This T cell receptor beta chain was observed in a study of Ad26.COV2.S vaccination and SARS-CoV-2 variants. The protocol was immunoSEQ multiplex PCR, while the TCRdb copy is restricted to in-frame clones and leaves out a portion. The sample contains 440,000 or so clones, 90% of which appear only once. A remark on this clone: No antigen is known for it.

Treatment meaning: about 20 received Ad26.COV2.S at low or high dose, single or two shots; 5 received placebo; per-sample allocation not given. Collection of the samples took place on day 63 after the first injection of vaccine or placebo. Study-wide points: Substantial response breadth was reportedly seen for spike-specific CD8+ and CD4+ T cells after vaccination. The study found higher spike-specific TCR breadth in vaccine than placebo recipients.

The clonotype was recovered from a person between 18 and 65 years old who received the Ad26.COV2.S COVID-19 vaccine or a placebo. The material sequenced was peripheral blood, taken in a trial of Ad26.COV2.S vaccine versus placebo.

CDR3 nucleotides: TGTGCCAGCAGGGCGACAGGTCTTATGAACACTGAAGCTTTCTTT. This sequence encodes CASRATGLMNTEAFF. The chain combines TRBV7-2 with TRBJ1-1, with D tentatively TRBD1 (6 bases). Trimming cost V 6 bases and J 0 bases, with 14 bases left between them. The germline V gene encodes CDR1 SGHTA and CDR2 FQGNSA. This CDR3 has 15 amino acids.